This TCR beta chain is from a study of blood T cells in healthy people across ages. Study observations and caveats: The diversity estimates, figures obtained from one million T cells, were considered underestimates. It was found that TCR beta diversity correlated strongly with the percentage of naive T cells.

Sample-barcoded 5' priming and a J-beta primer mix drove a second PCR of roughly 6 to 12 cycles. The template-switch adaptor was a 5' adaptor with 12 random nucleotides. It tagged each cDNA molecule. TCRdb re-analysed the 5' RACE reads in MiXCR, keeping a single row per CDR3 protein. The sample consists of under 800,000 distinct CDR3 sequences, approximately 43% of them appearing once. The germline V gene encodes CDR1 SGHTA and CDR2 FQGNSA. V was cut by 7 bases and J by 16 bases, with 17 bases left in between. The CDR3 consists of 12 residues. Concerning this clonotype: Its antigen remains unknown.

The chain couples TRBV7-2 to TRBJ1-6; the D is unclear. The origin of this receptor is a woman aged 55-75 years in good health. Sequenced sample: blood. The DNA for the CDR3 is TGTACCAGCACCTCCCTGGCGACGGCTCTCCACTTT. Its protein product is CTSTSLATALHF. The full variable domain, with the rest looked up from reference TRBV7-2 and TRBJ1-6, is GAGVSQSPSNKVTEKGKDVELRCDPISGHTALYWYRQSLGQGLEFLIYFQGNSAPDKSGLPSDRFSAERTGGSVSTLTIQRTQQEDSAVYLCTSTSLATALHFGNGTRLTVT.